Following are 14 T cell receptor beta chains from one sample sequenced in a study. TCRdb called the 5' RACE reads again in MiXCR, with one record for every CDR3 protein. The data hold 7,000 to 9,000 distinct CDR3 sequences, with under 35% observed a single time. The sequencing sample was made of naive CD4+ T cells sorted from a lymph node. Subset meaning: naive CD4+ T cells, CD4+CD45RA+CD25-. These receptors all stem from a female donor with breast cancer.

This clonotype was seen at least ten times. V usage is TRBV28 and J usage is TRBJ2-1, with 7 bases aligning to TRBD1. This CDR3 region has 14 residues. J lost 4 bases, V lost 5 bases, and 5 bases had no gene match. Germline lookup yields CDR1 MDHEN and CDR2 SYDVKM. Here the CDR3 reads CASSPLGQYNEQFF. The CDR3 nucleotides are TGTGCCAGCAGTCCCTTGGGACAGTACAATGAGCAGTTCTTC.

As concerns this clonotype: A junction boundary mismatches the germline segment, possibly from a read error. V and J are TRBV20-1 and TRBJ2-1; D is unresolved. The germline V gene encodes CDR1 DFQATT and CDR2 SNEGSKA (reference sequence). This CDR3 is built from 12 residues. The CDR3 is CSARGRYNEQLF. In DNA, the CDR3 is TGCAGTGCTAGGGGTCGTTACAATGAGCAGCTCTTC.

Comment on this clonotype: A single base separates this from a much larger clone, so it may be a read error. The rearrangement links TRBV20-1 to TRBJ2-7, with 8 bases that match TRBD2. The V gene's germline CDR1 is DFQATT and CDR2 SNEGSKA (reference sequence). V lost 2 bases and J lost 6; bases outside the gene matches: 9. The CDR3 has 14 amino acids. CDR3 nucleotides: TGCAGTGCTAGACTCCTAGCGGGCTTCTTCGAGCAGTACTTC. Translation: CSARLLAGFFEQYF.

This clonotype is termed large (0.1 to 1%). This sequence joins TRBV7-9 and TRBJ2-5; D ambiguous. The CDR3 runs to 16 residues. CDR1 and CDR2 from the germline V gene are SEHNR and FQNEAQ (reference sequence). The V end was cut by 1 base, the J end by 1 base, with 13 bases between. As DNA, the CDR3 is TGTGCCAGCAGCTTAGTGGCCGCCCCACTCCAAGAGACCCAGTACTTC. It is translated as CASSLVAAPLQETQYF.

Concerning this clonotype itself: With a much larger clone just one base away, this may be a read error. This rearrangement joins TRBV6-1 to TRBJ2-5; no clear D gene. Per the germline V gene, CDR1 is MNHNS and CDR2 is SASEGT. V was trimmed by 7 bases and J by 0 bases, leaving 12 bases between them. This CDR3 has 14 residues. The CDR3 DNA follows: TGTGCCAGCAAGACCCGGGTCCACCAAGAGACCCAGTACTTC. It is translated as CASKTRVHQETQYF.

The sample holds many counts of this clonotype. A read error may explain this, as a much larger clone is one base away. This likely comes from a read error, as the CDR3 has no conserved phenylalanine or tryptophan at its end. The chain has TRBV15 and TRBJ1-1; D is undetermined. Germline V gene lookup returns CDR1 LNHNV and CDR2 YYDKDF (reference sequence). Trimming took off 3 bases at V and 5 bases at J, with 16 bases between the two ends. This CDR3 is 15 amino acids long. This CDR3 reads CATSSTPLRGTEAFS. The DNA of the CDR3 is TGTGCCACCAGCAGTACACCGCTTAGAGGGACTGAAGCTTTCTCT.

Notes on this clonotype: Relative to the germline gene, one junction end is altered; a read error may explain this. The chain carries TRBV11-3 and TRBJ1-6, with D maybe TRBD1 (5 bases). The CDR3 is made up of 13 amino acids. Germline CDR1 and CDR2: SGHNT and YENEEA. This CDR3 is CASRLGQGSPLLF. The CDR3 region has the DNA TGTGCCAGCAGATTAGGCCAGGGTTCACCCCTCCTCTTT.

Judged by abundance, this clonotype is medium-sized. V is TRBV20-1 and J is TRBJ1-2; D gene ambiguous. The CDR3 consists of 13 residues. CDR1 and CDR2 (germline): DFQATT, SNEGSKA (reference sequence). CDR3 amino acids: CMTGSPSGVGYTF. The CDR3 DNA is TGCATGACGGGATCGCCTTCGGGAGTTGGCTACACCTTC.

This clonotype ranks as large (0.1 to 1%). The V call is TRBV7-9, the J call TRBJ2-7; D gene ambiguous. CDR3 length: 13 amino acids. Trimming stripped 4 bases from V and 2 bases from J, with 9 bases between. Germline CDR1 and CDR2: SEHNR and FQNEAQ (reference sequence). This CDR3 is CASSSGRAYEQYF. The CDR3 DNA reads as TGTGCCAGCAGCTCCGGACGAGCCTACGAGCAGTACTTC. Full variable domain (rest looked up from reference TRBV7-9 and TRBJ2-7): DTGVSQNPRHKITKRGQNVTFRCDPISEHNRLYWYRQTLGQGPEFLTYFQNEAQLEKSRLLSDRFSAERPKGSFSTLEIQRTEQGDSAMYLCASSSGRAYEQYFGPGTRLTVT.

In its sample, this clonotype ranks as medium-sized. V is TRBV20-1 and J is TRBJ2-1; D not certain. Trimming cost V 0 bases and J 7 bases, with 13 bases left between them. The CDR3 is made up of 14 amino acids. Germline V gene sequence: CDR1 DFQATT, CDR2 SNEGSKA (reference sequence). The chain's CDR3 is CSARDKATGNEQFF. In DNA form, the CDR3 reads TGCAGTGCTAGAGATAAGGCTACCGGTAATGAGCAGTTCTTC.

This clonotype is categorized as medium-sized. The gene calls are TRBV4-1 and TRBJ1-6; D is perhaps TRBD1 (6 bases). The germline V gene encodes CDR1 MGHRA and CDR2 YSYEKL. This CDR3 spans 15 amino acids. Trimming took off 4 bases at V and 10 bases at J, with 17 bases between the two ends. CDR3 sequence reads: CASSPWGGAGSPLHF. The CDR3 DNA follows: TGCGCCAGCAGCCCATGGGGGGGCGCGGGATCACCCCTCCACTTT.

Comments on this clonotype: A much larger clone lies a single base off, so this may be a read error. This chain joins TRBV11-2 and TRBJ2-1; the D gene is possibly TRBD2 (6 bases). The ends were cut back, 8 bases at V and 8 bases at J, with 25 bases in the middle. The germline V gene has CDR1 SGHAT and CDR2 FQNNGV. The CDR3 runs 16 residues. This chain's CDR3 is CASGDRRRAKDDEQFF. The CDR3 nucleotides read TGTGCCAGCGGAGACCGGCGGAGGGCCAAGGACGATGAGCAGTTCTTC. Filled out from reference TRBV11-2 and TRBJ2-1, the complete variable domain reads EAGVAQSPRYKIIEKRQSVAFWCNPISGHATLYWYQQILGQGPKLLIQFQNNGVVDDSQLPKDRFSAERLKGVDSTLKIQPAKLEDSAVYLCASGDRRRAKDDEQFFGPGTRLTVL.

This clonotype is categorized as medium-sized. This sequence joins TRBV5-1 and TRBJ2-3; a weak D match, TRBD1 (6 bases). This CDR3 has 14 amino acids. Germline V gene sequence: CDR1 SGHRS, CDR2 YFSETQ. The V gene lost 7 bases and the J gene lost 1 base, with 13 bases spanning the gap. The CDR3 coding sequence is TGCGCCAGCGGGAGCAGGGGCGGCACAGATACGCAGTATTTT. Amino acids: CASGSRGGTDTQYF.

This clonotype was found many times. The chain employs TRBV20-1 and TRBJ2-7, with 7 positions matching TRBD2. Looked up from germline, CDR1 is DFQATT and CDR2 is SNEGSKA (reference sequence). This CDR3 spans 17 amino acids. The V segment lost 4 bases and the J segment 0 bases; nucleotides outside the gene matches: 15. CDR3 amino acids: CSATSQKFLADSYEQYF. CDR3 coding DNA: TGCAGTGCTACCTCTCAAAAGTTCCTAGCGGACTCCTACGAGCAGTACTTC.